This TCR beta chain derives from a study of regulatory T cells in long-lasting Graves disease. Overall study results and limits: Persistent disease preferred TRBV28, TRBJ1-2 and TRBJ2-5.

In building TCR beta libraries, iRepertoire HTBI primers were used together with Arm-PCR of CDR3 regions. Each CDR3 protein gets one entry after TCRdb re-called the multiplex PCR reads with MiXCR. Of around 460,000 distinct CDR3 sequences in the sample, approximately 22% were seen once. V was pared by 4 bases and J by 3 bases, with 10 bases between. In germline, CDR1 is SQVTM, CDR2 ANQGSEA. This CDR3 spans 13 amino acids. The sample's time point: persistent/refractory GD, antithyroid drugs over 5 years with positive TRAb. Generation of the TCR library employed RNA extracted from PBMCs. This clonotype showed up just a few times. Its antigen remains unidentified.

V usage is TRBV29-1 and J usage is TRBJ1-5, with D perhaps TRBD1 (5 bases). Sample: peripheral blood mononuclear cells (PBMCs), taken when the disease was refractory, from a patient treated with antithyroid drugs. This TCR was sampled from a female donor with Graves disease. The CDR3 DNA reads TGCAGCGTTGCTGGGACCTTCAATCAGCCCCAGCATTTT. Encoded protein: CSVAGTFNQPQHF.